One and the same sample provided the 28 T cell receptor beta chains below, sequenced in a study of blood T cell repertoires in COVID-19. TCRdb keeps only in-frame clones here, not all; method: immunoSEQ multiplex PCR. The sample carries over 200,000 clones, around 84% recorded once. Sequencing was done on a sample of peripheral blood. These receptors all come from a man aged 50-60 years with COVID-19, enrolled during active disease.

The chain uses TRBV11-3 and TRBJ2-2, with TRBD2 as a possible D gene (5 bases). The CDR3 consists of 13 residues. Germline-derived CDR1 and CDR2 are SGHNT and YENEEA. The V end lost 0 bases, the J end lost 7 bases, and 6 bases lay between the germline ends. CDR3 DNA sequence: TGTGCCAGCAGCTTAGATGAGGGCGGGGAGCTGTTTTTT. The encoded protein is CASSLDEGGELFF.

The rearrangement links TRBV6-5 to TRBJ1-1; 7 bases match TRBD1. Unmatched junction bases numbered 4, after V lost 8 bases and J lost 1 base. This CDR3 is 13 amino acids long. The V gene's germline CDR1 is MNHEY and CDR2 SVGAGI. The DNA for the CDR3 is TGTGCCAGCCACAGGGGCCGGAACACTGAAGCTTTCTTT. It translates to CASHRGRNTEAFF.

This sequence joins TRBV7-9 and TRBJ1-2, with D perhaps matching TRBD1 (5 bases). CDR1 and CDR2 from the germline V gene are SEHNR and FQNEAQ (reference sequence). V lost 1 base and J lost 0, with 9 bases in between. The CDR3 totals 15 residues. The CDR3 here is CASSLEGFSNYGYTF. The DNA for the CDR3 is TGTGCCAGCAGCTTAGAGGGGTTTTCTAACTATGGCTACACCTTC.

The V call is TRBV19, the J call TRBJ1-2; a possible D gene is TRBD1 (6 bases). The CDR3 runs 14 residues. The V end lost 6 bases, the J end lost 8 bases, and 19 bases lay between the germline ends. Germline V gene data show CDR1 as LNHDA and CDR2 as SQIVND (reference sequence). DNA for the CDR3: TGTGCCAGTAGGCTCGGGACAAACATGGGCGGCTACACCTTC. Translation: CASRLGTNMGGYTF.

The CDR3 nucleotides read TGTGCCAGCAGCCTCCGGAGAGAAGAGACCCAGTACTTC. Amino acid sequence: CASSLRREETQYF. J is TRBJ2-5 and V is TRBV7-3; D gene uncertain. The germline V gene has CDR1 SGHTA and CDR2 FQGTGA. The CDR3 is 13 amino acids. Trimming took 5 bases from V and 3 from J, leaving 10 bases between them.

The CDR3 here is CASSEQVGTRGAEQYF. CDR3 in DNA: TGTGCCAGCAGTGAACAAGTAGGAACGCGGGGTGCCGAGCAGTACTTC. The V and J genes are TRBV6-1 and TRBJ2-7; possible D gene TRBD2, 6 bases. V was pared by 2 bases and J by 6 bases, with 20 bases between. From germline, CDR1 is MNHNS and CDR2 SASEGT. The CDR3 runs 16 residues.

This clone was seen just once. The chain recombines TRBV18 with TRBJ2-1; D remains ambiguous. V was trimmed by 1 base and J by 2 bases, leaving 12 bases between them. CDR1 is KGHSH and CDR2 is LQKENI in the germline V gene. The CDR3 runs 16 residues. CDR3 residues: CASSPLAVSTYNEQFF. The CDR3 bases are TGTGCCAGCTCACCACTTGCGGTTTCCACCTACAATGAGCAGTTCTTC.

CDR3 loop: CASTPRLSNEQFF. The CDR3 DNA follows: TGTGCCAGCACCCCTCGCCTATCCAATGAGCAGTTCTTC. The gene calls are TRBV12-3 or TRBV12-4 and TRBJ2-1; D gene uncertain. Between the trimmed V and J ends, which lost 7 bases and 6 bases, there was a span of 13 bases. The CDR3 spans 13 residues.

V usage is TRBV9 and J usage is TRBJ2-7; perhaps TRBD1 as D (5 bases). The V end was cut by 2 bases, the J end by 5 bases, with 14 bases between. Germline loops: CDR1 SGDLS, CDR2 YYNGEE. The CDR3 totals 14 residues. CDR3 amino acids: CASSVDPGSDEQYF. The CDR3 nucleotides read TGTGCCAGCAGCGTTGATCCAGGGTCAGACGAGCAGTACTTC.

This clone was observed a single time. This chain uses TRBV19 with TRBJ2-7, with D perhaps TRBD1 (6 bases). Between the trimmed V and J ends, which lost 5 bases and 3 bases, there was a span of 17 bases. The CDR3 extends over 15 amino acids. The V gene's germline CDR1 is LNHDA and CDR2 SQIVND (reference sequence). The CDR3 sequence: CASSPTGTEGYEQYF. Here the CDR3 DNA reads TGTGCCAGTAGTCCCACAGGGACCGAGGGCTACGAGCAGTACTTC.

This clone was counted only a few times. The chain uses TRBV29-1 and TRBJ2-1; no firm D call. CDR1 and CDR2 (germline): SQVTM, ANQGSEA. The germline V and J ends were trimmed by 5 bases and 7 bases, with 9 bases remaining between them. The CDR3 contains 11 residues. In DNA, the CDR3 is TGCAGCGTTTCAGGTTTGAATGAGCAGTTCTTC. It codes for CSVSGLNEQFF.

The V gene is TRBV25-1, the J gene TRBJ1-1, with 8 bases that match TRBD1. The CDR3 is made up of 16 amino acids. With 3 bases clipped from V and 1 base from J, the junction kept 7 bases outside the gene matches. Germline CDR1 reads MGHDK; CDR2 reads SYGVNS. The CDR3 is CASSDAAGQGNTEAFF. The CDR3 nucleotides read TGTGCCAGCAGTGATGCCGCAGGACAGGGGAACACTGAAGCTTTCTTT.

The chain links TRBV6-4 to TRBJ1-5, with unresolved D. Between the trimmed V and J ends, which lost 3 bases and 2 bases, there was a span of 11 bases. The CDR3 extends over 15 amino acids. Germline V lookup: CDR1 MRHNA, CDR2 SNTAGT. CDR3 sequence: CASSESSEGNQPQHF. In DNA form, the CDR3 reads TGTGCCAGCAGTGAGAGTTCGGAGGGCAATCAGCCCCAGCATTTT.

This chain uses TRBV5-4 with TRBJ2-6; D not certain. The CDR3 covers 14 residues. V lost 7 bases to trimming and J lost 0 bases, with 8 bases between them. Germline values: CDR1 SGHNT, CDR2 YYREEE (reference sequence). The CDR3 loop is CASHSLSGANVLTF. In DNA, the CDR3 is TGTGCCAGCCACTCTCTCTCTGGGGCCAACGTCCTGACTTTC.

In DNA form, the CDR3 reads TGTGCCTGGGGTCCCAGCGATGGCTACACCTTC. The encoded protein is CAWGPSDGYTF. The V gene is TRBV30, the J gene TRBJ1-2; no definite D call. With 5 bases removed from V and 6 bases from J, the gap between germline ends came to 10 bases. The CDR3 runs to 11 residues. Germline CDR1 reads GTSNPN; CDR2 reads SVGIG (reference sequence).

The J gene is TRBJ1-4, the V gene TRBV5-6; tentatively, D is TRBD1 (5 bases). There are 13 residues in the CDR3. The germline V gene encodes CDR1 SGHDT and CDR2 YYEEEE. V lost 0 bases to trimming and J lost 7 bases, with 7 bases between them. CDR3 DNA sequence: TGTGCCAGCAGCTTGGGGGGCGTTGAAAAACTGTTTTTT. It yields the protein CASSLGGVEKLFF.

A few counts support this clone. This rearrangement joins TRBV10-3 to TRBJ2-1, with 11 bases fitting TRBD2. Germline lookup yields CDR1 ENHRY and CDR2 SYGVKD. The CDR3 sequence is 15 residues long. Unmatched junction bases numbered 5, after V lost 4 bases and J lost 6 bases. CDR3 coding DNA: TGTGCCATCAGTGGATCTAGCGGGGGGCTCAATGAGCAGTTCTTC. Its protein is CAISGSSGGLNEQFF.

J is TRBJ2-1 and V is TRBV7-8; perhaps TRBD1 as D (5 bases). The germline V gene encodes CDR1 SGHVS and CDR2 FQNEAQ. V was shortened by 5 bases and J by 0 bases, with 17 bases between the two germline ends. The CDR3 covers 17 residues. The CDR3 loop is CASSRQKLRDSYNEQFF. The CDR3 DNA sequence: TGTGCCAGCAGCCGACAGAAGCTTAGGGACTCCTACAATGAGCAGTTCTTC.

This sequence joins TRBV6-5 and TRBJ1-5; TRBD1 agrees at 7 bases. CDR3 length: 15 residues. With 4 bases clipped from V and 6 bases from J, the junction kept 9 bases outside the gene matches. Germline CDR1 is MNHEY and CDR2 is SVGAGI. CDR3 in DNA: TGTGCCAGCAGTTTGGACAGGCAGGGAGGTCAGCCCCAGCATTTT. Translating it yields CASSLDRQGGQPQHF.

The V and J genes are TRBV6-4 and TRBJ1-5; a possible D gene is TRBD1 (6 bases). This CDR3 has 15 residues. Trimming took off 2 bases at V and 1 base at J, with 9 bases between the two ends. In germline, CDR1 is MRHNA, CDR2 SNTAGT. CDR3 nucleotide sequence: TGTGCCAGCAGTGACCCTGACAGGAGCAATCAGCCCCAGCATTTT. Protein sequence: CASSDPDRSNQPQHF.

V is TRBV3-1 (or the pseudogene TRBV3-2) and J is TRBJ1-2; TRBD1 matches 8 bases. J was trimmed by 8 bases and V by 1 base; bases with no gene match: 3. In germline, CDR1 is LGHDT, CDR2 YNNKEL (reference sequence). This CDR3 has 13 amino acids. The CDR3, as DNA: TGTGCCAGCAGCCAAGCAGGGGGCGTGGGCTACACCTTC. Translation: CASSQAGGVGYTF.

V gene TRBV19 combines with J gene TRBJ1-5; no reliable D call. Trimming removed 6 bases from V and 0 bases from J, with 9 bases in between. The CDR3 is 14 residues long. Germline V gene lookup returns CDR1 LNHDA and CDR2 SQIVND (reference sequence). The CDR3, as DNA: TGTGCCAGTAGCAAGATCTATAGCAATCAGCCCCAGCATTTT. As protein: CASSKIYSNQPQHF.

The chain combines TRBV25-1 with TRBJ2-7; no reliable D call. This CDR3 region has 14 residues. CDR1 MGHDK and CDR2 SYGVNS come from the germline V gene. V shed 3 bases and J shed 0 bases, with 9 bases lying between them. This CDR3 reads CASSEPLSSYEQYF. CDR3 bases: TGTGCCAGCAGTGAGCCACTTAGCTCCTACGAGCAGTACTTC.

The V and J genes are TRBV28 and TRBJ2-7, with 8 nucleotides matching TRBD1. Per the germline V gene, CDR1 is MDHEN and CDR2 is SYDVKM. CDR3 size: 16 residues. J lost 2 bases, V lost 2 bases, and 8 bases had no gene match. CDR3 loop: CASSLPGQAFPYEQYF. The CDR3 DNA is TGTGCCAGCAGTTTACCGGGACAGGCCTTCCCCTACGAGCAGTACTTC. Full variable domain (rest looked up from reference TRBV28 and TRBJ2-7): DVKVTQSSRYLVKRTGEKVFLECVQDMDHENMFWYRQDPGLGLRLIYFSYDVKMKEKGDIPEGYSVSREKKERFSLILESASTNQTSMYLCASSLPGQAFPYEQYFGPGTRLTVT.

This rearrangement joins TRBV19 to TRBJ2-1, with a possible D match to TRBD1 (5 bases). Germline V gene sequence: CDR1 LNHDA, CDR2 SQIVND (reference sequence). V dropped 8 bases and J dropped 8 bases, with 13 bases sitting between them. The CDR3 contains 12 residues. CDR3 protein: CASGPQGHEQFF. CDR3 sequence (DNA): TGTGCCAGTGGGCCCCAGGGCCATGAGCAGTTCTTC. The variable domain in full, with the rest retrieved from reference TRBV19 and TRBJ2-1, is DGGITQSPKYLFRKEGQNVTLSCEQNLNHDAMYWYRQDPGQGLRLIYYSQIVNDFQKGDIAEGYSVSREKKESFPLTVTSAQKNPTAFYLCASGPQGHEQFFGPGTRLTVL.

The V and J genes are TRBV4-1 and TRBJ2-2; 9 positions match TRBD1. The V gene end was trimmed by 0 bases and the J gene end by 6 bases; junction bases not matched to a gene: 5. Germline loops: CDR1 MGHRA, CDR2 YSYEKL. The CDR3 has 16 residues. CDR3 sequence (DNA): TGCGCCAGCAGCCAAGAGAAGACAGGGGGTTCCGGGGAGCTGTTTTTT. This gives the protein CASSQEKTGGSGELFF.

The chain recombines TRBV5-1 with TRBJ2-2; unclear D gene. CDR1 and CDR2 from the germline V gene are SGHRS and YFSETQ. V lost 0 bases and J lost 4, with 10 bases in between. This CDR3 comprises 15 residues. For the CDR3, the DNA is TGCGCCAGCAGCTTGGGGGCAACGGCCACCGGGGAGCTGTTTTTT. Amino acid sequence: CASSLGATATGELFF.

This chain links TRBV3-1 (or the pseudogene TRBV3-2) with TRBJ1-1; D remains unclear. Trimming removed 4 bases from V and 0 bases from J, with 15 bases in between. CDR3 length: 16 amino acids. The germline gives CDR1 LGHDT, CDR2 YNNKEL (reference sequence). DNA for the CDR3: TGTGCCAGCAGCCCGCCTAATGAGGGATTGAACACTGAAGCTTTCTTT. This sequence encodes CASSPPNEGLNTEAFF.